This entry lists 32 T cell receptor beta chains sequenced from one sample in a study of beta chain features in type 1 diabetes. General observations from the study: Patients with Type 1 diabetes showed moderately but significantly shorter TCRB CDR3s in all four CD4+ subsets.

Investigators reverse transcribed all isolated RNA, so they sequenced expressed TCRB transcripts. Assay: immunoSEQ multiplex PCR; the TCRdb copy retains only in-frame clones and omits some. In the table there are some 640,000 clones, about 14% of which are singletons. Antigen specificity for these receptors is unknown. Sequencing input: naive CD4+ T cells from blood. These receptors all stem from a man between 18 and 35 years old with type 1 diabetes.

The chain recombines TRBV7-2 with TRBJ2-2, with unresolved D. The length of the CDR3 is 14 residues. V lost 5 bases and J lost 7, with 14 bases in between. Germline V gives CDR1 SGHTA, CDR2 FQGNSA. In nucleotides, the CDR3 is TGTGCCAGCAGCCCCGACCGCCGCGTCGGGGAGCTGTTTTTT. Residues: CASSPDRRVGELFF.

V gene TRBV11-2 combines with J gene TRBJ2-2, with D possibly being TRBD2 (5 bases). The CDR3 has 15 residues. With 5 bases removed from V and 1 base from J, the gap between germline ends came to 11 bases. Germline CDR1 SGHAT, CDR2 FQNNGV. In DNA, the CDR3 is TGTGCCAGCAGCCGAGTGAGCGGGAACACCGGGGAGCTGTTTTTT. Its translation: CASSRVSGNTGELFF.

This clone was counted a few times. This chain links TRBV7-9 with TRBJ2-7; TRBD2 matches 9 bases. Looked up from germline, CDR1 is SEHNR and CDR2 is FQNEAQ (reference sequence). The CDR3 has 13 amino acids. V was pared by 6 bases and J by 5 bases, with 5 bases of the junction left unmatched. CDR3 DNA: TGTGCCAGCAGTCTAGCGGGAAGTAACGAGCAGTACTTC. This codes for CASSLAGSNEQYF. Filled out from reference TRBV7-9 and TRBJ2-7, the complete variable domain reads DTGVSQNPRHKITKRGQNVTFRCDPISEHNRLYWYRQTLGQGPEFLTYFQNEAQLEKSRLLSDRFSAERPKGSFSTLEIQRTEQGDSAMYLCASSLAGSNEQYFGPGTRLTVT.

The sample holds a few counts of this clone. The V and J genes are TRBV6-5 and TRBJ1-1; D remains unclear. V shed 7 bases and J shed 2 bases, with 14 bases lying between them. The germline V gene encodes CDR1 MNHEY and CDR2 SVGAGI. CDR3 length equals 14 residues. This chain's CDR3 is CASTVGRANTEAFF. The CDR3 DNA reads TGTGCCAGCACCGTCGGACGGGCTAACACTGAAGCTTTCTTT.

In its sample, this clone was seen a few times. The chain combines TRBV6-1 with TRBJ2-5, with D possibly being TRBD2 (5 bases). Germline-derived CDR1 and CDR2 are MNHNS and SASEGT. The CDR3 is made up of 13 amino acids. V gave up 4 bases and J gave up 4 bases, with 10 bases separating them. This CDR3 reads CASSAGLLETQYF. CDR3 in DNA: TGTGCCAGCAGTGCCGGACTTTTAGAGACCCAGTACTTC.

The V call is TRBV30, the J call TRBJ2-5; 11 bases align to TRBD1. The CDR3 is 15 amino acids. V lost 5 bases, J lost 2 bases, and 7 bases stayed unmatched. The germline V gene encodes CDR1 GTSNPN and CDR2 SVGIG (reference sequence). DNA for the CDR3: TGTGCCTGGTTTTCCGGACAGGGGGCGCAAGAGACCCAGTACTTC. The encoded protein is CAWFSGQGAQETQYF.

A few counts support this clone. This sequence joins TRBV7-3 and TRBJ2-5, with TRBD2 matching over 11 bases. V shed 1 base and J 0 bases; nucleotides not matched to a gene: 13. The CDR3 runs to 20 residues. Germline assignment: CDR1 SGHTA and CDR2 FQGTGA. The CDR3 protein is CASSLSPASGGPRYQETQYF. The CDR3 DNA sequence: TGTGCCAGCAGCTTAAGCCCAGCTAGCGGGGGGCCGAGGTACCAAGAGACCCAGTACTTC.

DNA for the CDR3: TGTGCCAGCAGTTTCCGAGACTTAAATGAAAAACTGTTTTTT. It specifies CASSFRDLNEKLFF. The V and J genes are TRBV28 and TRBJ1-4; D not certain. V lost 3 bases, J lost 5 bases, and 10 bases lay in between. CDR1 and CDR2 from the germline V gene are MDHEN and SYDVKM. The length of the CDR3 is 14 residues.

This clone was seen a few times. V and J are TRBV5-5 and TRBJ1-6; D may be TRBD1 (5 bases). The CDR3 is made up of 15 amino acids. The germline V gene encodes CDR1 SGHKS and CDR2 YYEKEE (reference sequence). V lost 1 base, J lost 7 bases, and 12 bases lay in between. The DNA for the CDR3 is TGTGCCAGCAGCTTGCCCCGGGGGTTGAATTCACCCCTCCACTTT. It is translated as CASSLPRGLNSPLHF.

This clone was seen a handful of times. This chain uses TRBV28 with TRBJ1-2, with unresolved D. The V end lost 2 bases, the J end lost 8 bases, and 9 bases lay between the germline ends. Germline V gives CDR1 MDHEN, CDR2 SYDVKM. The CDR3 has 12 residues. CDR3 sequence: CASSLTRGGYTF. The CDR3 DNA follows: TGTGCCAGCAGTTTAACCCGAGGGGGCTACACCTTC.

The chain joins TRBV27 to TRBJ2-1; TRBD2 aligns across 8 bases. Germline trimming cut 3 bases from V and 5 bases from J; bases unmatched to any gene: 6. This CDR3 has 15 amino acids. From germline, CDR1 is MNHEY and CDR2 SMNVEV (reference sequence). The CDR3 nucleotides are TGTGCCAGCAGTTTTCGGCGGCGGGGGGACAATGAGCAGTTCTTC. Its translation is CASSFRRRGDNEQFF.

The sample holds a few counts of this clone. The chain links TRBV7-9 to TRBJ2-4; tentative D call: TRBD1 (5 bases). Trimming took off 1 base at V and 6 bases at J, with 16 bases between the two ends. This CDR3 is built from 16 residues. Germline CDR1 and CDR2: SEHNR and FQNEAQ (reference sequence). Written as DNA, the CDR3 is TGTGCCAGCAGCTTAGGTGGCCAGGGCAGACGAAACATTCAGTACTTC. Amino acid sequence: CASSLGGQGRRNIQYF.

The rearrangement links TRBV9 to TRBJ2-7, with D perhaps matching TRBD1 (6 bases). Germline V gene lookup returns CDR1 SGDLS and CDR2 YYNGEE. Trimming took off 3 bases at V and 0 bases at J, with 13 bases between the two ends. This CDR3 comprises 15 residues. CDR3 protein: CASSASPTGSYEQYF. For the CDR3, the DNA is TGTGCCAGCAGCGCTAGCCCGACAGGCTCCTACGAGCAGTACTTC.

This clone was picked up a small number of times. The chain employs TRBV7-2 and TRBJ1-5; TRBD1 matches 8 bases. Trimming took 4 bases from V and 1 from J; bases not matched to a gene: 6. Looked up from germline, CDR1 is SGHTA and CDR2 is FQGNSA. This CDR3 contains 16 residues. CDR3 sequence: CASSWATGASNQPQHF. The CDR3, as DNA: TGTGCCAGCAGCTGGGCGACAGGGGCAAGCAATCAGCCCCAGCATTTT.

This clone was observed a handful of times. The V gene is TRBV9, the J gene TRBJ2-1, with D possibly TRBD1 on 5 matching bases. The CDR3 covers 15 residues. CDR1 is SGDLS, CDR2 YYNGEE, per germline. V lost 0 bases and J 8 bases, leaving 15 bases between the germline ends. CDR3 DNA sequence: TGTGCCAGCAGCGTAGGAGCGATAGGGGAAGATGAGCAGTTCTTC. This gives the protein CASSVGAIGEDEQFF.

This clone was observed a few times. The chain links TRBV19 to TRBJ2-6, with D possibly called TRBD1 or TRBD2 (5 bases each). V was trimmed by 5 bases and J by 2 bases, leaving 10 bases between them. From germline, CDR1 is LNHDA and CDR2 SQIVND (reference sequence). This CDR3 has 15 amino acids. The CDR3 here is CASSLWDPGANVLTF. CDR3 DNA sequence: TGTGCCAGTAGTCTTTGGGACCCTGGGGCCAACGTCCTGACTTTC.

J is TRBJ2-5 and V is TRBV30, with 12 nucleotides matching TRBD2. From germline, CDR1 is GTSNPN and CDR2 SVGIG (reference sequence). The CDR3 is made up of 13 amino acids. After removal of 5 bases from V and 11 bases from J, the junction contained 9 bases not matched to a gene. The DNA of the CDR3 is TGTGCCTGGCGACTAGCGGGAGTGTTAGAGCAGTACTTC. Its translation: CAWRLAGVLEQYF.

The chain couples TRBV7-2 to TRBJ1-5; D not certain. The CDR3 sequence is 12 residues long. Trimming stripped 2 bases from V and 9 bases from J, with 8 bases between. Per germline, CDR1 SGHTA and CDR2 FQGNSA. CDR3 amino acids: CASSLSGGPQHF. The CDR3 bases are TGTGCCAGCAGCTTATCTGGAGGGCCCCAGCATTTT.

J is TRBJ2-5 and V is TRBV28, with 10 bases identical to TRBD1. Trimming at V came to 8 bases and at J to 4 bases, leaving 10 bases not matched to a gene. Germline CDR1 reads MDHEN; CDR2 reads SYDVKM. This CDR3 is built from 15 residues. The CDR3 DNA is TGTGCCAGCTGGTCAGGACAGGGGGAATCAGAGACCCAGTACTTC. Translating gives CASWSGQGESETQYF.

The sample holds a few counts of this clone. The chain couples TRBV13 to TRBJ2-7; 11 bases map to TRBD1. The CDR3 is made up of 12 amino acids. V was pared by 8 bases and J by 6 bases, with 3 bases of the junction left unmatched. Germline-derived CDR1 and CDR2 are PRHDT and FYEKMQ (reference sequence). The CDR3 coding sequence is TGTGCCAGCGGACAGGGGGCGAGCGAGCAGTACTTC. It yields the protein CASGQGASEQYF.

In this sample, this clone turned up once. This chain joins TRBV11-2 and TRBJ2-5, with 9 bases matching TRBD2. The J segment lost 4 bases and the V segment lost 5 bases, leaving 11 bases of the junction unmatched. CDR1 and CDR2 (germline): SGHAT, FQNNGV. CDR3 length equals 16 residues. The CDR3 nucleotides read TGTGCCAGCAGCCCGTCCCCCCTAGCGGGGTTAGAGACCCAGTACTTC. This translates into CASSPSPLAGLETQYF.

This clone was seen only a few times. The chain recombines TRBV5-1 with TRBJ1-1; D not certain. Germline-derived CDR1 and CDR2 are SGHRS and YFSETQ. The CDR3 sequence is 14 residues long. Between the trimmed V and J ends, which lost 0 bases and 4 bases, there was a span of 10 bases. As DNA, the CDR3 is TGCGCCAGCAGCTTGGGTCTCCCAGGCACTGAAGCTTTCTTT. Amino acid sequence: CASSLGLPGTEAFF.

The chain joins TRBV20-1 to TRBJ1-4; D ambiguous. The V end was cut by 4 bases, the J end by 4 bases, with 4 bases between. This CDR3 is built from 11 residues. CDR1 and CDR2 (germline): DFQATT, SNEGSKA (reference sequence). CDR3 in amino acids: CSATFNEKLFF. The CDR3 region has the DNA TGCAGTGCTACGTTTAATGAAAAACTGTTTTTT.

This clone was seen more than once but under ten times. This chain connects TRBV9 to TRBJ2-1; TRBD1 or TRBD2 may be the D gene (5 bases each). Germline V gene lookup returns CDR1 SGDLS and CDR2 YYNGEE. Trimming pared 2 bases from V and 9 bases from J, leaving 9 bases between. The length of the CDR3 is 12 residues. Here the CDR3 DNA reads TGTGCCAGCAGCGTCGGGACGGGTGAGCAGTTCTTC. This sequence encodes CASSVGTGEQFF.

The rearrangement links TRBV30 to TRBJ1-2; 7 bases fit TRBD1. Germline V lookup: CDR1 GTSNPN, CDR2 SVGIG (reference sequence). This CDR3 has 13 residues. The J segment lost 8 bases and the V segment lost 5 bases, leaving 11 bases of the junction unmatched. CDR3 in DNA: TGTGCCTGGGCGATCGGGGGACAGATCGGCTACACCTTC. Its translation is CAWAIGGQIGYTF.

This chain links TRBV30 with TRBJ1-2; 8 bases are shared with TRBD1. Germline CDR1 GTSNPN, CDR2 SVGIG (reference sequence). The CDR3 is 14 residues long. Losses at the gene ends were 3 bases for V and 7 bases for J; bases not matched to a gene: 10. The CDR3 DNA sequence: TGTGCCTGGAGCCCCGGGCAGGGGGCGGTTGGCTACACCTTC. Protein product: CAWSPGQGAVGYTF.

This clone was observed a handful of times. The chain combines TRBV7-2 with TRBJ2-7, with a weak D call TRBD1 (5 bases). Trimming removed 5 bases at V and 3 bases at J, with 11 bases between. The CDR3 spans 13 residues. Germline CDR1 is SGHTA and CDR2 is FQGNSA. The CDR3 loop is CASSQGVGYEQYF. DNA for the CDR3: TGTGCCAGCAGCCAAGGGGTCGGCTACGAGCAGTACTTC.

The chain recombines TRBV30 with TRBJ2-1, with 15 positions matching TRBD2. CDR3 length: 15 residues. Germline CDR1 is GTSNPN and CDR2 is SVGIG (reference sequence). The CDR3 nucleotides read TGTGAACGTAACAGAGGGACTAGCGGGAGGAATGAGCAGTTCTTC. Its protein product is CERNRGTSGRNEQFF.

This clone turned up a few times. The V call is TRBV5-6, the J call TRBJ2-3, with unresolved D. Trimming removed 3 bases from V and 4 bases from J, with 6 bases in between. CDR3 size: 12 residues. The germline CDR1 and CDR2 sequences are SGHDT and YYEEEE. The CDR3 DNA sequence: TGTGCCAGCAGCTACGGTCCAGATACGCAGTATTTT. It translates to CASSYGPDTQYF.

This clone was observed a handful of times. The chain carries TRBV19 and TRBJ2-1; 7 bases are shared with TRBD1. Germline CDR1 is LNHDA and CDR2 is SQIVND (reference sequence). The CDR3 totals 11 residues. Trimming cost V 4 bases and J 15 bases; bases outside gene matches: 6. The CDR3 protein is CASSTQGDPFF. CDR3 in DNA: TGTGCCAGTAGTACGCAGGGGGACCCGTTCTTC.

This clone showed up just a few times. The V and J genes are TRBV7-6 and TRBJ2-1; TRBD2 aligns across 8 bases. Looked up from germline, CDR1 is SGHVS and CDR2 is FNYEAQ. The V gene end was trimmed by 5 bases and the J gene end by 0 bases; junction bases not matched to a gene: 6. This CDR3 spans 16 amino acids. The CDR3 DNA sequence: TGTGCCAGCAGCAAATATAGCGGGAACTCCTACAATGAGCAGTTCTTC. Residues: CASSKYSGNSYNEQFF.

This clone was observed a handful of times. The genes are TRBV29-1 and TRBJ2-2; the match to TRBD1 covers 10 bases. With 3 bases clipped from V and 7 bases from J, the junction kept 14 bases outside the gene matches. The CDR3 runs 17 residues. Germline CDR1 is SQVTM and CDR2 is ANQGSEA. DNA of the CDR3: TGCAGCGTTGAGAAGGGAGACAGGGGGCCTTCGGTCGGGGAGCTGTTTTTT. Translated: CSVEKGDRGPSVGELFF.